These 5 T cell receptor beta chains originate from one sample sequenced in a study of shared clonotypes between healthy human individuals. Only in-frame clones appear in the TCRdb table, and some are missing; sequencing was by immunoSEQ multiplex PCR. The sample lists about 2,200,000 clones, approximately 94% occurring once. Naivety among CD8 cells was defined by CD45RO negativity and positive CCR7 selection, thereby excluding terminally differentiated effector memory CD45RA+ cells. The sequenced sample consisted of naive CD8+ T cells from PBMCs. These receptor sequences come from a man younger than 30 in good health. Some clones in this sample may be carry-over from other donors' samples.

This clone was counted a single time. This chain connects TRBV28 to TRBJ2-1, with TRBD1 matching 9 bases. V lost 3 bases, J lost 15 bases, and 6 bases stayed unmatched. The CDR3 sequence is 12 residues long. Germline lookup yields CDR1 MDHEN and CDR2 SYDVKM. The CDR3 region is CASSFGDRVRFF. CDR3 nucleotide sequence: TGTGCCAGCAGTTTTGGGGACAGGGTGCGGTTCTTC.

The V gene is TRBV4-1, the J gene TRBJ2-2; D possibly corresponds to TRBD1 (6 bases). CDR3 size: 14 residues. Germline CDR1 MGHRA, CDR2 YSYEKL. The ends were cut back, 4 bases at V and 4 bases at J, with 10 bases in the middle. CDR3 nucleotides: TGCGCCAGCAGCCTCCTCAGGGGCACCGGGGAGCTGTTTTTT. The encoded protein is CASSLLRGTGELFF.

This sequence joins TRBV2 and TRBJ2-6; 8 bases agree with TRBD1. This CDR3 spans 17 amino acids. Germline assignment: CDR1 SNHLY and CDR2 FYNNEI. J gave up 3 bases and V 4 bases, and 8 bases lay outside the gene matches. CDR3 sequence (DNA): TGTGCCAGCAGTGTCGAGAGACAGGGGATTGGGGCCAACGTCCTGACTTTC. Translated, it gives CASSVERQGIGANVLTF.

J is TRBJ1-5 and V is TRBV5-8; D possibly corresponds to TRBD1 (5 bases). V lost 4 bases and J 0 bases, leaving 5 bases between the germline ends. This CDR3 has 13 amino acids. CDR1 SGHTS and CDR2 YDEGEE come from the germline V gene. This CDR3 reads CASSGGSNQPQHF. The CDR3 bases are TGTGCCAGCAGCGGGGGTAGCAATCAGCCCCAGCATTTT.

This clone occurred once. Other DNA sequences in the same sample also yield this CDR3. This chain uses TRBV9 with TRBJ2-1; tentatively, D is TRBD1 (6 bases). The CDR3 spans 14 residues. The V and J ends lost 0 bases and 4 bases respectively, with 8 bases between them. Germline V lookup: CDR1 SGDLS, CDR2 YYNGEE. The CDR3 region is CASSVAGTYNEQFF. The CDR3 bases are TGTGCCAGCAGCGTAGCTGGGACATACAATGAGCAGTTCTTC.